The clone carrying this TCR beta chain appeared many times. The antigen is unknown. This CDR3 is built from 12 residues. Between the trimmed V and J ends, which lost 3 bases and 12 bases, there was a span of 15 bases. Germline CDR1 is SQVTM and CDR2 is ANQGSEA. This sample was taken from a study of CD8 T cells in ankylosing spondylitis. TCRdb processed the 5' RACE reads anew with MiXCR; each CDR3 protein has one entry. The profile shows approximately 400,000 distinct CDR3 sequences, 17% of them singletons. Study results and limitations: For ankylosing spondylitis blood, a TCR beta motif of fewer than 10 highly homologous variants appeared characteristic.

The TCR comes from a male donor with ankylosing spondylitis. The material sequenced was blood, either unsorted or a sorted T cell fraction (not recorded which). This chain connects TRBV29-1 to TRBJ2-4; weak D call: TRBD1 (5 bases). CDR3 region: CSVENDRKSQYF. Written as DNA, the CDR3 is TGCAGCGTTGAGAACGACAGAAAATCTCAGTACTTC.